Shown below are 26 T cell receptor beta chains from a single sample sequenced in a study of vaccination and CD4 T cells after COVID-19. These receptors have no identified antigens. Once obtained from cultured CD4+ T cells, the DNA was sequenced using the Oncomine TCR Beta short-read assay. Via MiXCR, TCRdb re-called the PCR reads, giving one row per CDR3 protein. The sample consists of more than 20,000 distinct CDR3 sequences, approximately 40% of them appearing once. Documented treatment: roughly 11-day PBMC culture with coronavirus spike peptide pools or control peptides (ViraFEST assay). The sequencing here drew on CD4+ T cells from blood, cultured in vitro, taken before SARS-CoV-2 vaccination. The receptors were sampled from a human donor who had recovered from COVID-19.

This chain connects TRBV7-2 to TRBJ2-5, with D perhaps matching TRBD1 or TRBD2 (6 bases each). This CDR3 comprises 16 residues. Germline V gene data show CDR1 as SGHTA and CDR2 as FQGNSA. Between the trimmed V and J ends, which lost 5 bases and 4 bases, there was a span of 20 bases. As DNA, the CDR3 is TGTGCCAGCAGCCGTTTGGGTAGCGGAGGGGGAGAGACCCAGTACTTC. Encoded protein: CASSRLGSGGGETQYF.

This rearrangement joins TRBV28 to TRBJ2-5; D gene uncertain. V lost 4 bases to trimming and J lost 1 base, with 7 bases between them. Germline V gene data show CDR1 as MDHEN and CDR2 as SYDVKM. The CDR3 is 13 residues long. The chain's CDR3 is CASSSVSQETQYF. The CDR3 coding sequence is TGTGCCAGCAGTTCGGTTTCCCAAGAGACCCAGTACTTC.

This chain connects TRBV11-2 to TRBJ2-7; tentatively, D is TRBD1 (6 bases). The CDR3 sequence is 13 residues long. CDR1 is SGHAT and CDR2 is FQNNGV in the germline V gene. V was cut by 5 bases and J by 11 bases, with 19 bases left in between. The CDR3 region is CASSPRDGGQKYF. For the CDR3, the DNA is TGTGCCAGCAGCCCCCGGGACGGCGGACAGAAGTACTTC. Based on the CDR3 plus reference TRBV11-2 and TRBJ2-7, the full variable domain is EAGVAQSPRYKIIEKRQSVAFWCNPISGHATLYWYQQILGQGPKLLIQFQNNGVVDDSQLPKDRFSAERLKGVDSTLKIQPAKLEDSAVYLCASSPRDGGQKYFGPGTRLTVT.

This clonotype came up a few times. CDR3 sequence reads: CASSLASGDNQPQHF. The CDR3 coding sequence is TGTGCCAGCAGCTTAGCATCAGGAGACAATCAGCCCCAGCATTTT. This chain uses TRBV11-2 with TRBJ1-5; D is undetermined. Germline lookup yields CDR1 SGHAT and CDR2 FQNNGV. There are 15 residues in the CDR3. Trimming removed 1 base at V and 3 bases at J, with 10 bases between.

The CDR3 bases are TGTGCCAGCAGTCGCCTCGGGGCCTATGGCTACACCTTC. Its protein is CASSRLGAYGYTF. The rearrangement joins TRBV12-3 or TRBV12-4 to TRBJ1-2; perhaps TRBD1 as D (5 bases). Trimming removed 5 bases at V and 4 bases at J, with 11 bases between. This CDR3 comprises 13 residues.

The chain has TRBV7-9 and TRBJ2-7; D unresolved. V lost 1 base, J lost 3 bases, and 13 bases lay in between. Germline CDR1 is SEHNR and CDR2 is FQNEAQ (reference sequence). CDR3 length: 15 amino acids. CDR3 DNA: TGTGCCAGCAGCTTAGAGGGAATGATCCTCTACGAGCAGTACTTC. It specifies CASSLEGMILYEQYF.

The V gene is TRBV18, the J gene TRBJ2-5; the D gene is possibly TRBD1 (5 bases). CDR3 size: 13 residues. With 3 bases removed from V and 8 bases from J, the gap between germline ends came to 13 bases. In germline, CDR1 is KGHSH, CDR2 LQKENI. CDR3 protein: CASSPPDSPTQYF. The CDR3 nucleotides read TGTGCCAGCTCACCGCCAGACAGCCCTACCCAGTACTTC.

Written as DNA, the CDR3 is TGTGCCAGCAGTTACACCTATCTACGGACAGGGGGCCAAGAGACCCAGTACTTC. Protein: CASSYTYLRTGGQETQYF. The chain uses TRBV6-2 or TRBV6-3 and TRBJ2-5; 10 bases fit TRBD1. Germline trimming cut 2 bases from V and 1 base from J; bases unmatched to any gene: 10. CDR3 size: 18 residues. Looked up from germline, CDR1 is MNHEY and CDR2 is SVGEGT.

By proportion, this clonotype is large (0.1 to 1%). The CDR3 region has the DNA TGCAGTGCCCCCGGGGACTCTGGAAACACCATATATTTT. Its translation is CSAPGDSGNTIYF. The V and J genes are TRBV20-1 and TRBJ1-3; D ambiguous. Between the trimmed V and J ends, which lost 6 bases and 0 bases, there was a span of 9 bases. The CDR3 covers 13 residues. Germline CDR1 is DFQATT and CDR2 is SNEGSKA (reference sequence).

This chain links TRBV19 with TRBJ2-1; 8 bases are shared with TRBD2. Trimming took 4 bases from V and 3 from J; bases not matched to a gene: 5. Germline CDR1 LNHDA, CDR2 SQIVND (reference sequence). This CDR3 is built from 15 residues. Here the CDR3 reads CASSTGTRNYNEQFF. The CDR3 nucleotides are TGTGCCAGTAGTACCGGGACTAGAAACTACAATGAGCAGTTCTTC.

This clonotype was picked up a small number of times. The chain couples TRBV19 to TRBJ1-1, with unresolved D. V was cut by 2 bases and J by 1 base, with 14 bases left in between. Germline V lookup: CDR1 LNHDA, CDR2 SQIVND (reference sequence). The CDR3 is made up of 16 amino acids. The CDR3 protein is CASSILTPGQNTEAFF. The CDR3 DNA follows: TGTGCCAGTAGTATACTTACACCGGGTCAGAACACTGAAGCTTTCTTT.

V and J are TRBV7-6 and TRBJ2-3; 8 nucleotides match TRBD2. Germline CDR1 reads SGHVS; CDR2 reads FNYEAQ. The CDR3 loop spans 16 amino acids. V lost 1 base to trimming and J lost 0 bases; unmatched junction nucleotides: 3. Here the CDR3 reads CASSLGSGSSTDTQYF. CDR3 sequence (DNA): TGTGCCAGCAGCTTAGGCAGCGGGAGTAGCACAGATACGCAGTATTTT. Combining the CDR3 with reference TRBV7-6 and TRBJ2-3 gives the whole variable domain GAGVSQSPRYKVTKRGQDVALRCDPISGHVSLYWYRQALGQGPEFLTYFNYEAQQDKSGLPNDRFSAERPEGSISTLTIQRTEQRDSAMYRCASSLGSGSSTDTQYFGPGTRLTVL.

This chain joins TRBV7-2 and TRBJ1-2; no clear D. Germline-derived CDR1 and CDR2 are SGHTA and FQGNSA. CDR3 length: 12 residues. V was shortened by 4 bases and J by 4 bases, with 7 bases between the two germline ends. The CDR3 loop reads CASSSGFYGYTF. The CDR3 DNA reads as TGTGCCAGCAGCTCAGGCTTCTATGGCTACACCTTC.

J is TRBJ1-1 and V is TRBV6-5; TRBD1 matches at 8 bases. The CDR3 is made up of 16 amino acids. Unmatched junction bases numbered 6, after V lost 2 bases and J lost 1 base. Germline V gene data show CDR1 as MNHEY and CDR2 as SVGAGI. Here the CDR3 reads CASSYVQGAANTEAFF. The CDR3 coding sequence is TGTGCCAGCAGTTACGTCCAGGGGGCAGCGAACACTGAAGCTTTCTTT.

The chain combines TRBV12-3 or TRBV12-4 with TRBJ2-2; D remains unclear. V was clipped by 5 bases and J by 1 base, with 11 bases between them. This CDR3 has 15 residues. Written as DNA, the CDR3 is TGTGCCAGCAGTCACCCACCAGGGAACACCGGGGAGCTGTTTTTT. Translation gives CASSHPPGNTGELFF.

In its sample, this clonotype was seen a few times. This chain connects TRBV6-5 to TRBJ1-6; tentatively, D is TRBD1 (5 bases). This CDR3 spans 17 amino acids. Germline loops: CDR1 MNHEY, CDR2 SVGAGI. Deletions cut 2 bases from V and 3 bases from J, with 14 bases between. The CDR3 region has the DNA TGTGCCAGCAGTTACACATCCAGGGTACTCTATAATTCACCCCTCCACTTT. It specifies CASSYTSRVLYNSPLHF.

This clonotype has a handful of counts. The chain joins TRBV4-1 to TRBJ2-3; 14 bases fit TRBD2. This CDR3 has 17 amino acids. V lost 0 bases, J lost 6 bases, and 5 bases stayed unmatched. Germline V lookup: CDR1 MGHRA, CDR2 YSYEKL. The chain's CDR3 is CASSQETTSGGEDTQYF. Here the CDR3 DNA reads TGCGCCAGCAGCCAAGAGACGACTAGCGGGGGGGAGGATACGCAGTATTTT.

V usage is TRBV11-3 and J usage is TRBJ2-5; D is perhaps TRBD1 or TRBD2 (6 bases each). The V end was cut by 2 bases, the J end by 5 bases, with 15 bases between. From germline, CDR1 is SGHNT and CDR2 YENEEA. This CDR3 has 15 amino acids. The CDR3 here is CASSLMGGEGETQYF. In DNA form, the CDR3 reads TGTGCCAGCAGCTTAATGGGGGGCGAGGGGGAGACCCAGTACTTC.

V gene TRBV28 combines with J gene TRBJ2-5; no clear D gene. This CDR3 spans 15 amino acids. Germline V gene sequence: CDR1 MDHEN, CDR2 SYDVKM. V lost 5 bases and J 1 base, leaving 14 bases between the germline ends. The CDR3 sequence: CASSQIVRRQETQYF. In DNA, the CDR3 is TGTGCCAGCAGTCAGATCGTACGTCGCCAAGAGACCCAGTACTTC.

With regard to this clonotype: Because it lacks the conserved phenylalanine or tryptophan at the end, this CDR3 is likely a read error. The gene calls are TRBV12-3 or TRBV12-4 and TRBJ2-5; a weak D match, TRBD1 (6 bases). V lost 5 bases and J 4 bases, leaving 14 bases between the germline ends. CDR3 length: 14 residues. CDR3: CASSAIQGLETQYY. For the CDR3, the DNA is TGTGCCAGCAGTGCTATACAGGGTTTAGAGACCCAGTACTAC.

A note on this clonotype: Germline is not matched at one junction end, which may reflect a read error. The gene calls are TRBV12-3 or TRBV12-4 and TRBJ2-7, with no clear D. The CDR3 loop spans 13 amino acids. CDR3 nucleotides: TGTGCCAGCACTTTAACCCCGAGAGGCGAGCAGTACTTC. Its translation: CASTLTPRGEQYF.

For this clonotype: Because the CDR3 is missing its conserved closing phenylalanine or tryptophan, this is likely a read error. The chain employs TRBV7-9 and TRBJ1-2; the D gene is possibly TRBD1 (5 bases). The CDR3 sequence is 14 residues long. The germline CDR1 and CDR2 sequences are SEHNR and FQNEAQ (reference sequence). V gave up 2 bases and J gave up 6 bases, with 13 bases separating them. CDR3 sequence: CASSLLWGADGYTL. In nucleotides, the CDR3 is TGTGCCAGCAGCTTATTGTGGGGCGCGGATGGCTACACCCTC.

The genes are TRBV5-6 and TRBJ2-5; 10 bases align to TRBD1. The V and J ends lost 4 bases and 5 bases, in that order; junction bases with no gene match: 11. CDR3 size: 16 residues. CDR1 SGHDT and CDR2 YYEEEE come from the germline V gene. The CDR3 sequence is CASSAETGGGRETQYF. The CDR3 nucleotides are TGTGCCAGCAGCGCCGAGACAGGGGGCGGGAGGGAGACCCAGTACTTC.

This clonotype was detected once. This chain connects TRBV6-1 to TRBJ2-1; D remains unclear. CDR1 is MNHNS, CDR2 SASEGT, per germline. The CDR3 is 13 residues long. The germline V and J ends were trimmed by 5 bases and 8 bases, with 13 bases remaining between them. The CDR3 loop is CASSRAATDEQFF. The CDR3 nucleotides read TGTGCCAGCAGTCGGGCCGCGACCGATGAGCAGTTCTTC.

The rearrangement joins TRBV20-1 to TRBJ2-1, with TRBD2 matching 13 bases. V gave up 2 bases and J gave up 0 bases; unmatched junction bases: 7. Germline CDR1 reads DFQATT; CDR2 reads SNEGSKA (reference sequence). The CDR3 length is 18 residues. The DNA of the CDR3 is TGCAGTGCTAGAAAGACTAGCGGGGGGCCAAGCTCCTACAATGAGCAGTTCTTC. Protein product: CSARKTSGGPSSYNEQFF.

The CDR3 reads CASSPGGMNTEAFF. Here the CDR3 DNA reads TGTGCCAGCAGTCCGGGGGGTATGAACACTGAAGCTTTCTTT. The chain joins TRBV6-1 to TRBJ1-1; D is perhaps TRBD1 (5 bases). The germline CDR1 and CDR2 sequences are MNHNS and SASEGT. V lost 5 bases and J 0 bases, leaving 10 bases between the germline ends. The CDR3 has 14 amino acids.